This is a list of T cell receptor beta chains from one sample in a study of beta chain features in type 1 diabetes. Only in-frame clones appear in the TCRdb table, and some are missing; sequencing was by immunoSEQ multiplex PCR. The sample has 600,000 to 700,000 clones; roughly 12% are singletons. Material for sequencing was naive CD4+ T cells from blood. The receptor set was obtained from a man aged 18 to 35 with type 1 diabetes. The CDR3 runs from the conserved cysteine through the conserved F or W. Each record gives: V gene, J gene, D gene, clone size, CDR3 DNA, CDR3 protein. A D gene is named only where the DNA matches it firmly. For some rows the clone size is stated as once, few or many, or as a class when expanded; others skip it.

>TRBV4-1|TRBJ1-5|TRBD1|NA
TGCGCCAGCAGCCGACAGGGCGGAGGTTTGAGCAATCAGCCCCAGCATTTT
CASSRQGGGLSNQPQHF
>TRBV18|TRBJ2-1|TRBD2|NA
TGTGCCAGCTCACTACCGACTAGCGGGGGTGATGAGCAGTTCTTC
CASSLPTSGGDEQFF
>TRBV6-5|TRBJ1-1|NA|NA
TGTGCCAGCAGTTATTCCAGCCCGGGGGTGGGCCAGGAAGCTTTCTTT
CASSYSSPGVGQEAFF
>TRBV30|TRBJ2-4|NA|NA
TGTGCCTGGACCCCCCAGGGGGCCAAAAACATTCAGTACTTC
CAWTPQGAKNIQYF
>TRBV18|TRBJ2-7|NA|NA
TGTGCCAGCTCCCCTAGCTCCTACGAGCAGTACTTC
CASSPSSYEQYF
>TRBV15|TRBJ1-1|NA|NA
TGTGCCACGAAGGCGGGTGGGATGAACACTGAAGCTTTCTTT
CATKAGGMNTEAFF
>TRBV7-8|TRBJ1-1|NA|NA
TGTGCCAGCAGCTTAGTATCTGGGAACACTGAAGCTTTCTTT
CASSLVSGNTEAFF
>TRBV18|TRBJ2-1|TRBD2|few
TGTGCCAGCTCATTCACTAGCGGGGGGCCAGACAATGAGCAGTTCTTC
CASSFTSGGPDNEQFF
>TRBV18|TRBJ2-7|NA|few
TGTGCCAGCTCACCGGACAGTTACGAGCAGTACTTC
CASSPDSYEQYF
>TRBV2|TRBJ2-3|TRBD2|NA
TGTGCCAGCGGGGGGGAGGCCGCAGATACGCAGTATTTT
CASGGEAADTQYF
>TRBV7-8|TRBJ2-7|TRBD1|NA
TGTGCCAGCAGCCCCGACAGGGGGCTTGCCTACGAGCAGTACTTC
CASSPDRGLAYEQYF
>TRBV29-1|TRBJ2-7|NA|NA
TGCAGCGTTGAGGGGGGGCGGACCTACGAGCAGTACTTC
CSVEGGRTYEQYF
>TRBV30|TRBJ1-2|NA|NA
TGTGCCTCTACAAGGGCTGGCTATGGCTACACCTTC
CASTRAGYGYTF
>TRBV10-3|TRBJ2-2|TRBD2|NA
TGTGCCATCACTCAGCTAGCGGACACCGGGGAGCTGTTTTTT
CAITQLADTGELFF
>TRBV2|TRBJ2-2|NA|NA
TGTGCCAGCAGTGGGAGGGGCGCGTTATCCGGGGAGCTGTTTTTT
CASSGRGALSGELFF
>TRBV18|TRBJ2-5|TRBD2|few
TGTGCCAGCTCACGACGCCCAAGACTAGCGACGGGACAAGAGACCCAGTACTTC
CASSRRPRLATGQETQYF
>TRBV11-1|TRBJ2-7|TRBD1|NA
TGTGCCAGCAGCCGAGAGGGACAGGTGTTCTACGAGCAGTACTTC
CASSREGQVFYEQYF
>TRBV14|TRBJ2-1|TRBD2|few
TGTGCCAGCAGCCACACCCTAGCGGAGCCCAATGAGCAGTTCTTC
CASSHTLAEPNEQFF
>TRBV28|TRBJ2-7|NA|few
TGTGCCAGCAGACCTCAAGGGGGGGACAGGCTCTTC
CASRPQGGDRLF
>TRBV11-3|TRBJ2-5|TRBD1|NA
TGTGCCAGCAGCGAAGGACAGGGGGCCGGAGAGACCCAGTACTTC
CASSEGQGAGETQYF
>TRBV7-9|TRBJ1-4|NA|few
TGTGCCAGCAGCTCAAGAGGGGATTTCAGGGAAAAACTGTTTTTT
CASSSRGDFREKLFF
>TRBV9|TRBJ1-1|NA|NA
TGTGCCAGCAGCGTAGAGGGCCTTGAAGCTTTCTTT
CASSVEGLEAFF
>TRBV30|TRBJ1-3|NA|NA
TGTGCCTGGGGAAGAGGGACCATATATTTT
CAWGRGTIYF
>TRBV30|TRBJ1-5|TRBD1|NA
TGTGCCTGGAGTGGCACAGGGGGCGTCGTGGGCAATCAGCCCCAGCATTTT
CAWSGTGGVVGNQPQHF
>TRBV7-9|TRBJ1-5|TRBD1|few
TGTGCCAGCAGCTTAGCTTCGAAGGGGGCTCTTGAGCCCCAGCATTTT
CASSLASKGALEPQHF
>TRBV30|TRBJ1-5|NA|NA
TGTGCCTGGAGCACTCGGGCCGGCGGACAGCCCCAGCATTTT
CAWSTRAGGQPQHF
>TRBV30|TRBJ1-2|NA|few
TGTGCCTGGAGTGTCTCCACCTTACGCTTC
CAWSVSTLRF
>TRBV7-2|TRBJ2-5|NA|NA
TGTGCCAGCAGCTTAGTAGGGGAGACCCAGTACTTC
CASSLVGETQYF
>TRBV14|TRBJ2-2|TRBD1|few
TGTGCCAGCAGCCTTGGGACAGGGAGATCCGGGGAGCTGTTTTTT
CASSLGTGRSGELFF
>TRBV25-1|TRBJ1-1|TRBD1|few
TGTGCCAGCCGAGGACAGGGGACCACTGAAGCTTTCTTT
CASRGQGTTEAFF
>TRBV14|TRBJ2-2|NA|NA
TGTGCCAGCAGCCACTGGACTTGGACCAACACCGGGGAGCTGTTTTTT
CASSHWTWTNTGELFF
>TRBV10-3|TRBJ1-6|NA|NA
TGTGCCATCAGCGCCTCGGATACGAGCGGTAATTCACCCCTCCACTTT
CAISASDTSGNSPLHF
>TRBV6-1|TRBJ1-5|NA|NA
TGTGCCAGCAGTGAAGTGGGGGAGAGCAATCAGCCCCAGCATTTT
CASSEVGESNQPQHF
>TRBV28|TRBJ2-7|NA|few
TGTGCCAGCAGTACCCCGGTCGGTGAGCAGTACTTC
CASSTPVGEQYF
>TRBV12-5|TRBJ2-3|NA|NA
TGTGCTAGTGCCCGCCGTGATACGCAGTATTTT
CASARRDTQYF
>TRBV30|TRBJ1-1|NA|few
TGTGCCTGGAGTGTTAGGAGGGGTTGGACTGAAGCTTTCTTT
CAWSVRRGWTEAFF
>TRBV27|TRBJ2-7|TRBD2|NA
TGTGCCAGCAGTTTAGCGGGGGAGCTACCCTACGAGCAGTACTTC
CASSLAGELPYEQYF